This is a list of T cell receptor beta chains from one sample in a study of OX40 agonist ivuxolimab in advanced cancers. The table came from immunoSEQ multiplex PCR; TCRdb's copy has only in-frame clones and leaves some out. In the table there are about 59,000 clones, 84% of which are singletons. The sample in question was CD4+ or CD8+ T cells sorted from blood, obtained in a trial of the OX40 agonist ivuxolimab. The receptors stem from an adult with an advanced solid tumor such as melanoma, head and neck, liver or kidney cancer. Each CDR3 is given with its conserved first and last residue. Fields, in order: clone size, J gene, D gene, V gene, CDR3 protein, CDR3 DNA. The D gene is left open where the match is weak. Rows may omit the clone size; those that give it use once, few, many or a size class.

>-|TRBJ1-5|-|TRBV19
CASSIKGNQPQHF
TGTGCCAGTAGTATTAAGGGGAATCAGCCCCAGCATTTT
>-|TRBJ2-1|TRBD1|TRBV7-3
CASSSDRASYNEQFF
TGTGCCAGCAGCTCGGACAGGGCCTCCTACAATGAGCAGTTCTTC
>-|TRBJ2-1|TRBD2|TRBV29-1
CSVSRGSRYYNEQFF
TGCAGCGTTTCGCGCGGGAGTAGGTACTACAATGAGCAGTTCTTC
>-|TRBJ2-7|-|TRBV7-9
CASSLEYEQYF
TGTGCCAGCAGTCTCGAGTACGAGCAGTACTTC
>-|TRBJ1-4|TRBD1|TRBV5-1
CASSLAPPGQGNEKLFF
TGCGCCAGCAGCTTGGCTCCTCCGGGACAGGGTAATGAAAAACTGTTTTTT
>once|TRBJ2-7|TRBD2|TRBV28
CASSLWTSGYNEQYF
TGTGCCAGCAGTTTATGGACTAGCGGGTATAACGAGCAGTACTTC
>-|TRBJ2-1|-|TRBV28
CAINRAIYNEQFF
TGTGCCATCAACAGGGCTATCTACAATGAGCAGTTCTTC
>-|TRBJ1-5|-|TRBV28
CASSLLGAGQPQHF
TGTGCCAGCAGTTTACTGGGGGCAGGTCAGCCCCAGCATTTT
>-|TRBJ2-6|-|TRBV5-1
CASGLGDPGANVLTF
TGCGCCAGCGGGCTGGGGGATCCAGGGGCCAACGTCCTGACTTTC
>-|TRBJ2-5|-|TRBV5-1
CASSLPGTQYF
TGCGCCAGCAGCTTGCCGGGGACCCAGTACTTC
>-|TRBJ2-3|-|TRBV7-2
CASSPSGRGSTDTQYF
TGTGCCAGCAGCCCGAGTGGTCGGGGTAGCACAGATACGCAGTATTTT
>once|TRBJ2-3|TRBD2|TRBV4-1
CASSQTHIAGGVTDTQYF
TGCGCCAGCAGCCAGACCCATATAGCGGGAGGTGTCACAGATACGCAGTATTTT
>once|TRBJ2-3|TRBD1|TRBV11-3
CASSLTGPTDTQYF
TGTGCCAGCAGCCTGACAGGGCCCACAGATACGCAGTATTTT
>-|TRBJ2-7|-|TRBV4-3
CASSHNTGEQYF
TGCGCCAGCAGCCATAATACGGGCGAGCAGTACTTC
>-|TRBJ1-2|-|TRBV5-1
CASSLQAGANYGYTF
TGCGCCAGCAGCTTGCAGGCCGGGGCTAACTATGGCTACACCTTC
>-|TRBJ1-4|-|TRBV28
CASSSDSLREKLFF
TGTGCCAGCAGTTCCGACAGTCTTCGGGAAAAACTGTTTTTT
>-|TRBJ2-1|TRBD2|TRBV7-9
CASSSLAGVQNEQFF
TGTGCCAGCAGCTCGCTAGCGGGGGTGCAAAATGAGCAGTTCTTC
>once|TRBJ2-5|TRBD1|TRBV6-5
CASSSPGQGATVDF
TGTGCCAGCAGTTCTCCGGGACAGGGGGCCACCGTAGACTTC
>few|TRBJ1-5|-|TRBV28
CASSPGGGNQPQHF
TGTGCCAGCAGTCCGGGAGGGGGCAATCAGCCCCAGCATTTT
>-|TRBJ2-5|-|TRBV10-2
CASRGTGYQETQYF
TGCGCCAGCAGGGGGACCGGGTACCAAGAGACCCAGTACTTC
>few|TRBJ2-7|TRBD1|TRBV2
CASQGTGQYEQYF
TGTGCCAGCCAGGGGACAGGGCAATACGAGCAGTACTTC
>-|TRBJ1-5|-|TRBV2
CASSPTGTNQPQHF
TGTGCCAGCAGTCCTACAGGGACTAATCAGCCCCAGCATTTT
>-|TRBJ1-1|TRBD1|TRBV6-6
CASRRDRVQKAFF
TGTGCCAGCAGGCGCGACAGGGTACAGAAAGCTTTCTTT
>-|TRBJ2-2|-|TRBV7-3
CASSFTRGTGELFF
TGTGCCAGCAGCTTCACAAGAGGGACCGGGGAGCTGTTTTTT
>-|TRBJ1-1|TRBD1|TRBV5-1
CASTRQGRNTEAFF
TGCGCCAGCACCCGACAGGGAAGAAACACTGAAGCTTTCTTT
>once|TRBJ2-7|-|TRBV30
CAWSVLHPRDSYEQYF
TGTGCCTGGAGTGTGCTCCACCCCAGGGATTCCTACGAGCAGTACTTC
>few|TRBJ1-2|TRBD1|TRBV10-3
CAISEGTGIVGYGYTF
TGTGCCATCAGTGAGGGGACAGGGATTGTTGGCTATGGCTACACCTTC
>-|TRBJ1-1|-|TRBV5-1
CASRFSEPMNTEAFF
TGCGCCAGCAGGTTCTCAGAACCCATGAACACTGAAGCTTTCTTT
>-|TRBJ2-2|-|TRBV5-1
CASSLGQNTGELFF
TGCGCCAGCAGCTTGGGACAGAACACCGGGGAGCTGTTTTTT
>-|TRBJ1-4|-|TRBV30
CAWEGRANEKLFF
TGTGCCTGGGAGGGGCGAGCTAATGAAAAACTGTTTTTT
>-|TRBJ2-3|-|TRBV28
CASSWTPRSTSTDTQYF
TGTGCCAGCAGTTGGACCCCAAGAAGTACTAGCACAGATACGCAGTATTTT